This is a list of T cell receptor beta chains from one sample in a study of blood T cell repertoires in COVID-19. Clones were sequenced by immunoSEQ multiplex PCR, and TCRdb holds only the in-frame ones, with some missing. The profile shows roughly 220,000 clones, less than 90% of them singletons. The sequencing input was PBMCs or T cells enriched from blood (not recorded which). The receptors shown here come from a woman in her 40s who had recovered from COVID-19. Both conserved end residues are part of each CDR3. A D gene is named only where the DNA matches it firmly. Clone size is stated in some rows and not others, as once, few, many or a class when expanded.

d_call clone_size j_call v_call cdr3_nt cdr3_aa
TRBD2 once TRBJ2-1 TRBV4-1 TGCGCCAGCAGCCAGACTAGCGGGAGTGGAAATGAGCAGTTCTTC CASSQTSGSGNEQFF
TRBD1 NA TRBJ2-5 TRBV7-2 TGTGCCAGCAGCTTAACTAGGACAGGGGGCGAAGAGACCCAGTACTTC CASSLTRTGGEETQYF
TRBD2 once TRBJ2-3 TRBV5-1 TGCGCCAGCAGCCCCACTCTAGCGGTCGACACAGATACGCAGTATTTT CASSPTLAVDTDTQYF
TRBD1 NA TRBJ1-2 TRBV5-6 TGTGCCAGCAGCTGGACAGACAGGGGTGGCTACACCTTC CASSWTDRGGYTF
NA NA TRBJ1-6 TRBV10-3 TGTGCCATCAGTGAATCAGGGATCTACAATTCACCCCTCCACTTT CAISESGIYNSPLHF
NA NA TRBJ2-1 TRBV15 TGTGCCACCAGCAGAGATCCGGACAGCGAGCAGTTCTTC CATSRDPDSEQFF
NA NA TRBJ2-2 TRBV6-5 TGTGCCAGTAGCCGCGGAGACACCGGGGAGCTGTTTTTT CASSRGDTGELFF
NA NA TRBJ2-5 TRBV7-9 TGTGCCAGCAGTATCACCTCGACAGGACAAGAGACCCAGTACTTC CASSITSTGQETQYF
NA NA TRBJ2-1 TRBV5-5 TGTGCCAGCAGCTCAAACAATGAGCAGTTCTTC CASSSNNEQFF
NA NA TRBJ1-2 TRBV4-3 TGCGCCAGCAGCCAAGCGACAAATGCTAACTATGGCTACACCTTC CASSQATNANYGYTF
TRBD2 NA TRBJ2-1 TRBV9 TGTGCCAGCAGCGTAGGGGTGGGAGGGAGGAACAATGAGCAGTTCTTC CASSVGVGGRNNEQFF
NA few TRBJ1-2 TRBV3-1/TRBV3-2 TGTGCCAGCAGCCCCCCACTAGACCGGAGTGGCTACACCTTC CASSPPLDRSGYTF
NA NA TRBJ1-2 TRBV10-3 TGTGCCATCAGTGAGGCTAAGGGGGTTAACTATGGCTACACCTTC CAISEAKGVNYGYTF
TRBD2 NA TRBJ2-1 TRBV30 TGTGCCTGGAGCTCTAGCGGGAGAGTCTACAATGAGCAGTTCTTC CAWSSSGRVYNEQFF
NA NA TRBJ2-7 TRBV5-1 TGCGCCAGCAGCTTGGTCAGGTTCACGGCGCCCTACGAGCAGTACTTC CASSLVRFTAPYEQYF
NA NA TRBJ2-2 TRBV27 TGTGCCAGCAGTAGATGGGACTACACCGGGGAGCTGTTTTTT CASSRWDYTGELFF
NA few TRBJ2-1 TRBV21-1 TGTGCCACCCCCAGGAGGGACAATGAGCAGTTCTTC CATPRRDNEQFF
TRBD2 NA TRBJ2-2 TRBV5-1 TGCGCCAGCAGCTTGGAGGCGGGAGTGACCGGGGAGCTGTTTTTT CASSLEAGVTGELFF
TRBD1 NA TRBJ1-1 TRBV4-1 TGCGCCAGTGCCGACGGACAGGCATACACTGAAGCTTTCTTT CASADGQAYTEAFF
TRBD1 few TRBJ1-1 TRBV5-1 TGCGCCAGCAGCTGGCGACAGGGACAGGGTTACACTGAAGCTTTCTTT CASSWRQGQGYTEAFF
NA NA TRBJ1-2 TRBV4-1 TGCGCCAGCAGCCAAGATTTAGGCAGGGCTCATGGCTACACCTTC CASSQDLGRAHGYTF
NA NA TRBJ1-1 TRBV7-9 TGTGCCAGCAGCTTAGGATCGGGTAACACTGAAGCTTTCTTT CASSLGSGNTEAFF
NA once TRBJ2-7 TRBV28 TGTGCCAGCAGTTTATCGCGTCGGCAGGGTTTTAACGAGCAGTACTTC CASSLSRRQGFNEQYF
NA NA TRBJ1-1 TRBV7-8 TGTGCCAGCAGCCCCCCCGGGGGGGCGAACACTGAAGCTTTCTTT CASSPPGGANTEAFF
NA NA TRBJ2-3 TRBV15 TGTGCCACCAGCAGAGGGGGTTCCAGGGAGGCAGATACGCAGTATTTT CATSRGGSREADTQYF
TRBD1 few TRBJ1-1 TRBV3-1/TRBV3-2 TGTGCCAGCAGCCAAGACCGGGACAGGGTGAACACTGAAGCTTTCTTT CASSQDRDRVNTEAFF
TRBD1 once TRBJ2-3 TRBV29-1 TGCAGCGTTGAACGGGGGACAGGGGATACGCAGTATTTT CSVERGTGDTQYF
NA NA TRBJ2-7 TRBV10-1 TGCGCCAGCAGTGAGTGGAGCGTAGGCTTTGACGAGCAGTACTTC CASSEWSVGFDEQYF
TRBD2 NA TRBJ2-1 TRBV7-8 TGTGCCAGCAGCTTAGGACTAGCGGGGTCTCGGGGTGAGCAGTTCTTC CASSLGLAGSRGEQFF
TRBD1 NA TRBJ1-1 TRBV6-6 TGTGCCAGCAGGAACTACAGGGGCACTGAAGCTTTCTTT CASRNYRGTEAFF